This entry lists 21 T cell receptor beta chains sequenced from one sample in a study of CD8 T cells in ankylosing spondylitis. A single record per CDR3 protein comes from TCRdb applying MiXCR to the 5' RACE reads. Of about 220,000 distinct CDR3 sequences detected, around a quarter appear once; the ten largest clones hold roughly 6.7%. The sequenced material came from blood, either unsorted or a sorted T cell fraction (not recorded which). These receptor sequences come from a male donor with ankylosing spondylitis or in good health (not recorded which).

Only one count was recorded for this clonotype. This CDR3 reads CASSLWQGYTEAFF. In DNA, the CDR3 is TGTGCCAGCAGTTTATGGCAGGGGTACACTGAAGCTTTCTTT. The chain joins TRBV12-3 or TRBV12-4 to TRBJ1-1, with a possible D match to TRBD1 (6 bases). There are 14 residues in the CDR3. V dropped 2 bases and J dropped 3 bases, with 10 bases sitting between them.

The chain carries TRBV20-1 and TRBJ1-2; TRBD1 might be the D (5 bases). This CDR3 contains 11 residues. Trimming pared 5 bases from V and 2 bases from J, leaving 6 bases between. CDR1 is DFQATT and CDR2 is SNEGSKA in the germline V gene (reference sequence). DNA of the CDR3: TGCAGTGCTGGGGGGAACTATGGCTACACCTTC. Amino acids: CSAGGNYGYTF.

A few counts support this clonotype. The rearrangement joins TRBV6-5 to TRBJ1-1; TRBD1 matches 9 bases. V gave up 2 bases and J gave up 5 bases; unmatched junction bases: 3. Germline CDR1 and CDR2: MNHEY and SVGAGI. There are 14 residues in the CDR3. The CDR3 bases are TGTGCCAGCAGTTACGTGACAGGGGGGACTGAAGCTTTCTTT. Amino acid sequence: CASSYVTGGTEAFF.

This clonotype was detected ten times or more. This chain links TRBV7-2 with TRBJ2-2; 15 bases match TRBD2. The CDR3 totals 16 residues. Germline V gene sequence: CDR1 SGHTA, CDR2 FQGNSA. J was trimmed by 7 bases and V by 4 bases; bases with no gene match: 4. As DNA, the CDR3 is TGTGCCAGCAGCTCTAGGACTAGCGGGAGGGGCGGGGAGCTGTTTTTT. This gives the protein CASSSRTSGRGGELFF.

The gene calls are TRBV20-1 and TRBJ2-3, with 13 bases that match TRBD2. The germline V gene encodes CDR1 DFQATT and CDR2 SNEGSKA (reference sequence). There are 17 residues in the CDR3. V shed 5 bases, J shed 2 bases, and the junction held 10 bases outside the gene matches. The CDR3 DNA sequence: TGCAGTGCTCCACCCGCGGGACTAGCGGGATACACAGATACGCAGTATTTT. This codes for CSAPPAGLAGYTDTQYF.

This clonotype was counted at least ten times. This chain links TRBV23-1 with TRBJ2-5; D unclear. TRBV23-1 is placed among ORFs of uncertain function. This CDR3 comprises 14 residues. The ends were cut back, 6 bases at V and 5 bases at J, with 16 bases in the middle. This CDR3 is CASSLMGLVETQYF. For the CDR3, the DNA is TGCGCCAGCAGCCTAATGGGTCTAGTGGAGACCCAGTACTTC.

The V gene is TRBV12-5, the J gene TRBJ2-3; TRBD1 matches at 9 bases. The J segment lost 2 bases and the V segment lost 9 bases, leaving 6 bases of the junction unmatched. The CDR3 spans 14 residues. The germline V gene has CDR1 LGHNT and CDR2 FRNRAP. The CDR3 sequence is CASLRDRDTDTQYF. The CDR3 coding sequence is TGTGCTAGCCTCCGGGACAGGGACACAGATACGCAGTATTTT. Full variable domain (remainder filled in from reference TRBV12-5 and TRBJ2-3): DARVTQTPRHKVTEMGQEVTMRCQPILGHNTVFWYRQTMMQGLELLAYFRNRAPLDDSGMPKDRFSAEMPDATLATLKIQPSEPRDSAVYFCASLRDRDTDTQYFGPGTRLTVL.

The genes are TRBV4-3 and TRBJ2-4; tentative D call: TRBD2 (6 bases). Trimming left V 0 bases short and J 2 bases short, with 8 bases between. Per germline, CDR1 LGHNA and CDR2 YSLEER. This CDR3 is built from 15 residues. The CDR3 is CASSQDGGSKNIQYF. The CDR3 DNA sequence: TGCGCCAGCAGCCAAGATGGGGGGTCCAAAAACATTCAGTACTTC.

This clonotype was counted many times. The chain couples TRBV7-2 to TRBJ2-7; TRBD2 agrees at 9 bases. Germline V gene data show CDR1 as SGHTA and CDR2 as FQGNSA. The trim removed 1 base at V and 7 bases at J, leaving 14 bases unmatched. This CDR3 comprises 17 residues. The CDR3 DNA follows: TGTGCCAGCAGCTTAGGGGGCGGATTAGCGGGAGTAGGTGAGCAGTACTTC. This sequence encodes CASSLGGGLAGVGEQYF.

This sequence joins TRBV5-1 and TRBJ2-7, with D possibly TRBD2 on 5 matching bases. Deletions cut 10 bases from V and 3 bases from J, with 29 bases between. This CDR3 has 17 residues. Germline V gene data show CDR1 as SGHRS and CDR2 as YFSETQ. The CDR3 here is CAREGASSPGPSYEQYF. The CDR3 nucleotides are TGCGCCCGGGAAGGCGCCAGCAGCCCGGGTCCCAGCTACGAGCAGTACTTC.

In its sample, this clonotype was seen many times. The CDR3 DNA reads TGCAGCGTTGATGCCACAGATACGCAGTATTTT. Translation: CSVDATDTQYF. This chain joins TRBV29-1 and TRBJ2-3; D is unclear. The CDR3 has 11 amino acids. Germline V gives CDR1 SQVTM, CDR2 ANQGSEA. Between the trimmed V and J ends, which lost 3 bases and 2 bases, there was a span of 3 bases.

At least ten counts were recorded for this clonotype. The chain's CDR3 is CASSVGGSLLSDEQFF. The CDR3 bases are TGTGCCAGCAGCGTAGGAGGTAGTTTGCTCTCCGATGAGCAGTTCTTC. V and J are TRBV9 and TRBJ2-1; D gene uncertain. The CDR3 is 16 residues long. The V end was cut by 0 bases, the J end by 8 bases, with 18 bases between. Germline V gene lookup returns CDR1 SGDLS and CDR2 YYNGEE.

The chain recombines TRBV12-3 or TRBV12-4 with TRBJ1-5; D remains unclear. V was clipped by 6 bases and J by 2 bases, with 14 bases between them. The CDR3 covers 15 residues. The CDR3 sequence is CASSPPGKGNQPQHF. In DNA form, the CDR3 reads TGTGCCAGCAGCCCGCCAGGAAAGGGCAATCAGCCCCAGCATTTT.

The chain carries TRBV6-4 and TRBJ2-4; tentatively, D is TRBD1 or TRBD2 (5 bases each). The V and J ends lost 5 bases and 0 bases respectively, with 23 bases between them. CDR1 is MRHNA and CDR2 is SNTAGT in the germline V gene. CDR3 length equals 19 residues. The CDR3: CASSTRAAGLGVAKNIQYF. The CDR3 bases are TGTGCCAGCAGTACTCGGGCCGCTGGGCTGGGGGTAGCCAAAAACATTCAGTACTTC.

This sequence joins TRBV11-2 and TRBJ1-5, with D possibly TRBD1 on 5 matching bases. Germline V gene lookup returns CDR1 SGHAT and CDR2 FQNNGV. Trimming removed 3 bases from V and 5 bases from J, with 8 bases in between. The CDR3 loop spans 13 amino acids. This chain's CDR3 is CASSFDSYQPQHF. CDR3 DNA sequence: TGTGCCAGCAGCTTTGACAGCTATCAGCCCCAGCATTTT.

This clonotype was counted at least ten times. The chain combines TRBV5-1 with TRBJ2-1; 8 bases fit TRBD2. The CDR3 runs to 18 residues. The J segment lost 6 bases and the V segment lost 0 bases, leaving 14 bases of the junction unmatched. The V gene's germline CDR1 is SGHRS and CDR2 YFSETQ. CDR3 region: CASSLGQLSSGSANEQFF. Written as DNA, the CDR3 is TGCGCCAGCAGCTTGGGACAACTGTCGAGCGGGAGCGCCAATGAGCAGTTCTTC.

In its sample, this clonotype was seen once. The CDR3 nucleotides are TGCAGCGTTGAATGGCGAAAGCGGGAGGACGGCACAGATACGCAGTATTTT. Translation: CSVEWRKREDGTDTQYF. The chain has TRBV29-1 and TRBJ2-3; 9 bases match TRBD2. Germline loops: CDR1 SQVTM, CDR2 ANQGSEA. The length of the CDR3 is 17 residues. V shed 2 bases and J 1 base; nucleotides not matched to a gene: 10.

In its sample, this clonotype was seen many times. The chain combines TRBV12-3 or TRBV12-4 with TRBJ2-3, with D uncertain. This CDR3 contains 15 residues. The V end was cut by 5 bases, the J end by 5 bases, with 17 bases between. DNA for the CDR3: TGTGCCAGCAGTCCCCGGTCCCAGATCGGAGATACGCAGTATTTT. Translating gives CASSPRSQIGDTQYF.

V usage is TRBV5-1 and J usage is TRBJ2-5; D gene uncertain. Trimming shortened V by 0 bases and J by 1 base, and 7 bases separated the two germline ends. The CDR3 loop spans 14 amino acids. Per the germline V gene, CDR1 is SGHRS and CDR2 is YFSETQ. The CDR3 DNA sequence: TGCGCCAGCAGCTTGGGACGTTTCCAAGAGACCCAGTACTTC. Amino acid sequence: CASSLGRFQETQYF. Drawing the rest from reference TRBV5-1 and TRBJ2-5, the complete variable domain is KAGVTQTPRYLIKTRGQQVTLSCSPISGHRSVSWYQQTPGQGLQFLFEYFSETQRNKGNFPGRFSGRQFSNSRSEMNVSTLELGDSALYLCASSLGRFQETQYFGPGTRLLVL.

This clonotype was seen a few times. The chain is built from TRBV3-1 and TRBJ2-7, with TRBD2 matching 11 bases. Trimming at V came to 2 bases and at J to 5 bases, leaving 11 bases not matched to a gene. The CDR3 has 17 amino acids. Germline V lookup: CDR1 LGHDT, CDR2 YNNKEL (reference sequence). CDR3 bases: TGTGCCAGCAGCCAACTTCCTAGCGGGAGGTCAGCCGACGAGCAGTACTTC. As protein: CASSQLPSGRSADEQYF.

Many counts were recorded for this clonotype. The rearrangement joins TRBV12-3 or TRBV12-4 to TRBJ2-5, with D unresolved. V shed 1 base and J shed 5 bases, with 8 bases lying between them. The CDR3 loop spans 13 amino acids. CDR3 amino acids: CASSLGQLETQYF. The CDR3 DNA reads TGTGCCAGCAGTTTAGGCCAGTTGGAGACCCAGTACTTC.